This T cell receptor beta chain was recovered during a study of blood T cell repertoires in COVID-19. Study as a whole: COVID-19 samples collected from the United States, Italy and Spain covered acute and convalescent phases. In each case, the material was cDNA or gDNA derived from T cells, B-cell-depleted T cells, or PBMCs.

Authors' data handling: Amplifying reference gene primers gave estimates of nucleated cell counts. Sequencing used immunoSEQ multiplex PCR; TCRdb keeps in-frame clones, though not all of them. That table is the source of V, J and clone size, and D and trimming were worked out from the DNA. The repertoire holds roughly 180,000 clones, around 94% seen once, with about 0.76% in the top ten. Per the germline V gene, CDR1 is ENHRY and CDR2 is SYGVKD. V gave up 11 bases and J gave up 7 bases, with 15 bases separating them. This CDR3 has 12 residues. Those enrolled in Seattle joined during active infection and were followed longitudinally afterward.

The receptor was derived from a man aged 25 to 45 with COVID-19, enrolled during active disease. The material sequenced was peripheral blood. The chain uses TRBV10-3 and TRBJ2-1; TRBD2 is a possible D gene (5 bases). The CDR3 DNA follows: TGTGCCGTGGAGGCAGCGCGGAATGAGCAGTTCTTC. This gives the protein CAVEAARNEQFF.